Detailed here is one TCR beta chain. This record comes from a study of blood T cell repertoires in COVID-19. After removal of 5 bases from V and 0 bases from J, the junction contained 9 bases not matched to a gene. The CDR3 has 17 amino acids. Germline-derived CDR1 and CDR2 are SGHAT and FQNNGV. Authors' data handling: Counts of nucleated cells, estimated from reference gene primer amplification, were obtained. Libraries were prepared by immunoSEQ multiplex PCR; TCRdb keeps only in-frame clonotypes and omits some of them. V, J and clone size derive from that table, while D and trimming were established from the DNA sequence. The sample includes 140,000 or so clones, 80% to 90% seen only once; the top ten take about 1.7%.

The sample was peripheral blood. This receptor was identified in a woman in her forties or fifties with acute or convalescent COVID-19. The V and J genes are TRBV11-2 and TRBJ2-3, with 9 bases identical to TRBD2. This chain's CDR3 is CASSPAGGPSSTDTQYF. CDR3 DNA: TGTGCCAGCAGCCCCGCGGGGGGGCCCTCTAGCACAGATACGCAGTATTTT.